The rows below give T cell receptor beta chains drawn from one sample of a study of blood T cell repertoires in COVID-19. Using immunoSEQ multiplex PCR, the repertoire was profiled, and TCRdb retains in-frame clones only, with some absent. The sample has around 200,000 clones, roughly 89% seen once; the top ten hold around 7%. Sequencing was performed on peripheral blood. The receptors here all came from a man in his forties with acute or convalescent COVID-19. Each CDR3 is given with its conserved first and last residue. Clone size is stated in some rows and not others, as once, few, many or a class when expanded.

CDR3,V,length,size
CASSTRLAGETQYF,TRBV19,14,-
CASSEIGRAYEQYF,TRBV2,14,-
CATRAWGAEFTDTQYF,TRBV28,16,-
CASRAGVGSNYGYTF,TRBV2,15,-
CASSLGGQGAPSYGYTF,TRBV7-2,17,-
CASTGGLAGGPDTQYF,TRBV19,16,-
CASSATGGSNQPQHF,TRBV2,15,-
CASSVRQGAWETQYF,TRBV2,15,-
CASSLIPSGGHEQYF,TRBV27,15,few
CASSPGGMYEQYF,TRBV12-3/TRBV12-4,13,-
CAWSDVGGETQYF,TRBV30,13,-
CASSVGQYNSPLHF,TRBV7-9,14,-
CASSETASGGPRDTQYF,TRBV10-2,17,-
CASSSTGTEQFF,TRBV27,12,once
CASSLGRGSPEAFF,TRBV11-1,14,-
CAWNGGAYEQYF,TRBV30,12,-
CASSLFGSGGALFGQPQHF,TRBV5-6,19,-
CASSIGTSVIYEQYF,TRBV27,15,-
CASSITGATEAFF,TRBV19,13,-
CASSEANDQETQYF,TRBV2,14,-
CASSYQASYEQYF,TRBV6-2/TRBV6-3,13,-
CASSVPLSGETYNEQFF,TRBV10-2,17,-
CASSPTGTSKETQYF,TRBV7-2,15,-
CASSLVPGSPYEQYF,TRBV27,15,-
CASSLSPSGDTQYF,TRBV5-1,14,-
CASSGGYTDTQYF,TRBV2,13,-
CASSLTYRGYGYTF,TRBV27,14,-
CASSVSLQAVWKAFF,TRBV19,15,-
CSLDSTGLETQYF,TRBV29-1,13,-
CASSSTWGGTTEAFF,TRBV5-5,15,-
CASTTGNGANVLTF,TRBV27,14,-
CASSPTRTGAASPLHF,TRBV19,16,-
CASSRAGTGYLGYTF,TRBV7-2,15,-
CASSQSNREETQYF,TRBV6-5,14,-
CASSGQDYQPQHF,TRBV5-5,13,few
CASSVDGYEQYF,TRBV9,12,-
CASSLADQGAGSPLHF,TRBV5-4,16,-
CASRLEGGAYNEQFF,TRBV27,15,-
CASSAVLAGNEQFF,TRBV7-6,14,-
CASSGATGFPYGYTF,TRBV6-2/TRBV6-3,15,-
CASSGDSYNEQFF,TRBV28,13,-
CASSQGPPGGGEQFF,TRBV3-1/TRBV3-2,15,-
CASSPPGGFSGELFF,TRBV7-3,15,-
CASSYRETQYF,TRBV6-2/TRBV6-3,11,-
CASSLGQTWYF,TRBV5-6,11,-